These 18 T cell receptor beta chains were all obtained from the same sample, sequenced in a study of cytomegalovirus exposure and HLA in healthy donors (dated by TCRdb to 2015 to 2018). Library method: the immunoSEQ multiplex PCR assay. The table comes from immuneACCESS by way of TCRdb, which keeps in-frame sequences with V and J called. Part of the clones is missing from these tables; in studies checked, under half for an unresolved V gene and the rest for unknown reasons. Present in this sample are 140,000 to 150,000 clones, about 89% of which were seen just once. In total, the top ten clones hold under 0.8% of the sample. Sequences were obtained from PBMCs. All receptors derive from a man aged 18 to 30 in good health and CMV-seronegative.

V usage is TRBV7-2 and J usage is TRBJ2-5, with D unresolved. V gave up 4 bases and J gave up 2 bases, with 5 bases separating them. The CDR3 sequence is 12 residues long. Germline V gene lookup returns CDR1 SGHTA and CDR2 FQGNSA. The CDR3, as DNA: TGTGCCAGCAGCTCTCCTCAAGAGACCCAGTACTTC. The encoded protein is CASSSPQETQYF.

The CDR3 loop is CASSDDRETEAFF. In nucleotides, the CDR3 is TGTGCCAGCTCAGACGACAGGGAGACTGAAGCTTTCTTT. The chain combines TRBV18 with TRBJ1-1, with 7 bases aligning to TRBD1. V lost 5 bases, J lost 5 bases, and 5 bases stayed unmatched. The CDR3 is made up of 13 amino acids. CDR1 is KGHSH, CDR2 LQKENI, per germline.

CDR3 sequence reads: CASSLSPNTEAFF. The CDR3 nucleotides are TGCGCCAGCAGCTTGTCTCCGAACACTGAAGCTTTCTTT. The chain couples TRBV5-1 to TRBJ1-1; D is undetermined. The V end lost 1 base, the J end lost 1 base, and 5 bases lay between the germline ends. The CDR3 is made up of 13 amino acids. Germline V CDR1 and CDR2: SGHRS, YFSETQ.

The gene calls are TRBV30 and TRBJ2-5; 13 bases agree with TRBD2. The germline V gene has CDR1 GTSNPN and CDR2 SVGIG (reference sequence). J lost 3 bases, V lost 2 bases, and 3 bases had no gene match. The CDR3 loop spans 15 amino acids. This CDR3 is CAWSPGTSGKETQYF. The CDR3 coding sequence is TGTGCCTGGAGTCCCGGGACTAGCGGGAAAGAGACCCAGTACTTC.

This clone was picked up one time. The V and J genes are TRBV29-1 and TRBJ2-2; TRBD1 aligns across 7 bases. From germline, CDR1 is SQVTM and CDR2 ANQGSEA. The ends lost 0 bases at V and 5 bases at J; junction bases unmatched: 12. This CDR3 contains 17 residues. CDR3 sequence: CSVEELGPRGNTGELFF. CDR3 DNA: TGCAGCGTTGAAGAGCTCGGTCCCAGGGGGAATACCGGGGAGCTGTTTTTT.

The rearrangement uses TRBV4-1 and TRBJ2-7; 11 positions match TRBD2. The germline V gene encodes CDR1 MGHRA and CDR2 YSYEKL. The CDR3 loop spans 15 amino acids. V trimming: 4 bases; J trimming: 2 bases; junction bases outside the gene matches: 4. The CDR3 DNA is TGCGCCAGCAGCCCTCTAGCGGGGGGCACCTACGAGCAGTACTTC. As protein: CASSPLAGGTYEQYF.

The chain is built from TRBV5-1 and TRBJ2-5; 10 nucleotides line up with TRBD2. Unmatched junction bases numbered 5, after V lost 4 bases and J lost 2 bases. The CDR3 is 15 amino acids. Looked up from germline, CDR1 is SGHRS and CDR2 is YFSETQ. The CDR3 DNA reads TGCGCCAGCAGCCCAGCGGGAGGGCTTCAAGAGACCCAGTACTTC. Amino acid sequence: CASSPAGGLQETQYF.

This rearrangement joins TRBV6-1 to TRBJ1-6; unclear D gene. The V end was cut by 5 bases, the J end by 7 bases, with 15 bases between. Germline V CDR1 and CDR2: MNHNS, SASEGT. The CDR3 has 15 residues. CDR3 nucleotide sequence: TGTGCCAGCAGTCCAGGCCCCTTTACCAATTCACCCCTCCACTTT. Residues: CASSPGPFTNSPLHF.

This chain joins TRBV21-1 and TRBJ2-7; no check of the table's D call, TRBD1, against the DNA was made. TRBV21-1 corresponds to a pseudogene. This CDR3 has 14 residues. The CDR3 protein is CASSLGPYTYEQYV. The CDR3 DNA reads as TGTGCCAGCAGCTTGGGGCCGTACACCTACGAGCAGTACGTC.

The V call is TRBV19, the J call TRBJ1-2; 7 bases align to TRBD1. Germline loops: CDR1 LNHDA, CDR2 SQIVND (reference sequence). Trimming cost V 4 bases and J 4 bases; bases outside gene matches: 6. The CDR3 runs to 14 residues. CDR3 sequence (DNA): TGTGCCAGTAGTACCCGACAGGGCCGCTATGGCTACACCTTC. Amino acid sequence: CASSTRQGRYGYTF.

The chain couples TRBV11-3 to TRBJ2-1, with D perhaps TRBD2 (5 bases). V was clipped by 0 bases and J by 4 bases, with 13 bases between them. The CDR3 is 16 amino acids. Germline V gene lookup returns CDR1 SGHNT and CDR2 YENEEA. The DNA for the CDR3 is TGTGCCAGCAGCTTAGAAGCCCCATCGGGGTACAATGAGCAGTTCTTC. This codes for CASSLEAPSGYNEQFF.

J is TRBJ1-1 and V is TRBV29-1; unclear D gene. The CDR3 length is 14 residues. CDR1 is SQVTM and CDR2 is ANQGSEA in the germline V gene. Deletions cut 3 bases from V and 1 base from J, with 12 bases between. CDR3 region: CSVEWRLSNTEAFF. CDR3 nucleotide sequence: TGCAGCGTTGAGTGGCGGTTGTCGAACACTGAAGCTTTCTTT.

This chain joins TRBV7-2 and TRBJ2-1; TRBD2 matches 7 bases. V trimming: 4 bases; J trimming: 10 bases; junction bases outside the gene matches: 10. The CDR3 sequence is 14 residues long. CDR1 is SGHTA and CDR2 is FQGNSA in the germline V gene. CDR3 DNA: TGTGCCAGCAGCTCCCTCTGGGCGGGAGAGGAGCAGTTCTTC. It is translated as CASSSLWAGEEQFF.

Worth noting for this clone: This sample also contains other DNA sequences that code for the same CDR3. The chain recombines TRBV5-1 with TRBJ1-5; the D gene is possibly TRBD1 (6 bases). In germline, CDR1 is SGHRS, CDR2 YFSETQ. The CDR3 spans 13 residues. Trimming stripped 1 base from V and 4 bases from J, with 6 bases between. Written as DNA, the CDR3 is TGCGCCAGCAGCTTGACAGGGAATCAGCCCCAGCATTTT. It specifies CASSLTGNQPQHF.

The chain has TRBV5-6 and TRBJ1-2; 11 positions match TRBD1. Germline V CDR1 and CDR2: SGHDT, YYEEEE. The CDR3 loop spans 16 amino acids. The trim removed 0 bases at V and 8 bases at J, leaving 9 bases unmatched. The CDR3 reads CASSLGKDRGRRGYTF. CDR3 bases: TGTGCCAGCAGCTTGGGTAAGGACAGGGGGCGCAGAGGCTACACCTTC.

V is TRBV30 and J is TRBJ2-5; D uncertain. Germline values: CDR1 GTSNPN, CDR2 SVGIG (reference sequence). The CDR3 is made up of 14 amino acids. V lost 0 bases and J 1 base, leaving 9 bases between the germline ends. The CDR3 nucleotides are TGTGCCTGGAGTGTTAGCACCCCCCAAGAGACCCAGTACTTC. Protein sequence: CAWSVSTPQETQYF.

The chain employs TRBV27 and TRBJ2-1, with TRBD2 identical over 11 bases. The germline CDR1 and CDR2 sequences are MNHEY and SMNVEV (reference sequence). V gave up 5 bases and J gave up 4 bases; unmatched junction bases: 4. The CDR3 is 15 residues long. CDR3 amino acids: CASSPRLAGYNEQFF. The CDR3 DNA reads as TGTGCCAGCAGTCCCAGACTAGCGGGATACAATGAGCAGTTCTTC.

The V and J genes are TRBV11-1 and TRBJ2-5, with TRBD1 matching 7 bases. The CDR3 length is 14 residues. CDR1 and CDR2 from the germline V gene are SGHAT and FQDESV (reference sequence). V lost 6 bases, J lost 3 bases, and 7 bases stayed unmatched. The CDR3 sequence: CASRKGGYKETQYF. The CDR3 DNA reads as TGTGCCAGCAGAAAAGGGGGCTACAAAGAGACCCAGTACTTC.